This T cell receptor beta chain was identified in a study of identical twins. With 2 bases clipped from V and 3 bases from J, the junction kept 4 bases outside the gene matches. The V gene's germline CDR1 is SGHRS and CDR2 YFSETQ. The CDR3 covers 15 residues. From the 5' RACE reads, TCRdb called clonotypes with MiXCR, one entry per CDR3 protein. This sample has some 600,000 distinct CDR3 sequences, with about 7.6% found just once. The data also belong to a second study, concerning yellow fever vaccine responses in identical twins. That source reports: It has been reported that, in twins, the vaccine T cell response seemed partly convergent and partly personalized.

The origin of this receptor is a woman in her late teens or twenties in good health. Material: PBMCs. The V and J genes are TRBV5-1 and TRBJ2-4; TRBD1 matches 8 bases. CDR3 protein: CASSLPDRDKNIQYF. The CDR3, as DNA: TGCGCCAGCAGCTTACCGGACAGGGACAAAAACATTCAGTACTTC. Drawing the rest from reference TRBV5-1 and TRBJ2-4, the complete variable domain is KAGVTQTPRYLIKTRGQQVTLSCSPISGHRSVSWYQQTPGQGLQFLFEYFSETQRNKGNFPGRFSGRQFSNSRSEMNVSTLELGDSALYLCASSLPDRDKNIQYFGAGTRLSVL.